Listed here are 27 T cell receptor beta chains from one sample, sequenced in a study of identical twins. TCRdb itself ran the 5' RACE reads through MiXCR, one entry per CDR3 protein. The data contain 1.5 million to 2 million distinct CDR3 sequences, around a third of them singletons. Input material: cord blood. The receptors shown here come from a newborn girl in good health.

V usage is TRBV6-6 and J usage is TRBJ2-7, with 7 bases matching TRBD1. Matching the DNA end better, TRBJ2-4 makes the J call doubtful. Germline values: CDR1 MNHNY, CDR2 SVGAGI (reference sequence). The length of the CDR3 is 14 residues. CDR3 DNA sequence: TGTGCCAGCAGTTACGGGACAGACAAAAACATTCAGTACTTC. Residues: CASSYGTDKNIQYF.

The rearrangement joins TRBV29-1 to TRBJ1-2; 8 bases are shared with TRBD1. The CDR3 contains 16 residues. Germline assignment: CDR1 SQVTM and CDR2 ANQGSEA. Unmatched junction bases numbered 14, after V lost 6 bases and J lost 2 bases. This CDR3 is CSVGDRGGLKNYGYTF. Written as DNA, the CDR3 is TGCAGCGTCGGCGACAGGGGTGGGCTTAAAAACTATGGCTACACCTTC. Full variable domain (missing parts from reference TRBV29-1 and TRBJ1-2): SAVISQKPSRDICQRGTSLTIQCQVDSQVTMMFWYRQQPGQSLTLIATANQGSEATYESGFVIDKFPISRPNLTFSTLTVSNMSPEDSSIYLCSVGDRGGLKNYGYTFGSGTRLTVV.

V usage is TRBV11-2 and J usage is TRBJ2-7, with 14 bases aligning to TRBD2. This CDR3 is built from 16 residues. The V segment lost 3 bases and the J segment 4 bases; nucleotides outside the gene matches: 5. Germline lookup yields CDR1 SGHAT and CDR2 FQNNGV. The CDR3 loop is CASSFLGTSGGYEQYF. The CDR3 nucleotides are TGTGCCAGCAGCTTCCTCGGGACTAGCGGGGGATACGAGCAGTACTTC.

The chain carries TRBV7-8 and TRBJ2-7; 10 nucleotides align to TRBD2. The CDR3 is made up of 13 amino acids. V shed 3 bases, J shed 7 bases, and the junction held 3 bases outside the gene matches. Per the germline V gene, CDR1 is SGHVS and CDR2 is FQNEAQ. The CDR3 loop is CASSFSGGDEQYF. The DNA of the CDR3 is TGTGCCAGCAGCTTCAGCGGGGGGGATGAGCAGTACTTC.

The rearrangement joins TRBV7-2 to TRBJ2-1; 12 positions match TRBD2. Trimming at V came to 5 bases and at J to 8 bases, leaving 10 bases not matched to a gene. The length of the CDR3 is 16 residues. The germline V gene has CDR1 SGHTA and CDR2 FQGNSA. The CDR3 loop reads CASSQTSGRTGHEQFF. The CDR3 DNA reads TGTGCCAGCAGCCAAACTAGCGGGAGGACCGGGCATGAGCAGTTCTTC.

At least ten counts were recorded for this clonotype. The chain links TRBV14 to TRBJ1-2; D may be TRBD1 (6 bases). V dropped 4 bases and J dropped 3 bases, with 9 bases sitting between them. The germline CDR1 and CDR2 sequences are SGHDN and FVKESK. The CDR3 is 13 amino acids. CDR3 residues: CASSRDNYYGYTF. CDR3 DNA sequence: TGTGCCAGCAGCCGGGACAATTACTATGGCTACACCTTC.

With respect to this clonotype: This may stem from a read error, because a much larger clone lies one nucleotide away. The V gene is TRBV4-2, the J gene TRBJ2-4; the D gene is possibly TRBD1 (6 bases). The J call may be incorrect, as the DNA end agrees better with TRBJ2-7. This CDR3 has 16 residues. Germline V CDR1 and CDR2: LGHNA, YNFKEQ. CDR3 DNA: TGTGCCAGCAGCCAAGGAATAGACAGGAGGCTAGACGAGCAGTACTTC. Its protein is CASSQGIDRRLDEQYF.

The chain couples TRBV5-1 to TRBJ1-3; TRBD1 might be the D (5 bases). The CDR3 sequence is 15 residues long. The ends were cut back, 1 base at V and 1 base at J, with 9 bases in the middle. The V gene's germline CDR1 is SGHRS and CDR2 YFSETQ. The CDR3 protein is CASSLSGGSGNTIYF. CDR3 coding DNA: TGCGCCAGCAGCTTGTCGGGGGGGTCTGGAAACACCATATATTTT.

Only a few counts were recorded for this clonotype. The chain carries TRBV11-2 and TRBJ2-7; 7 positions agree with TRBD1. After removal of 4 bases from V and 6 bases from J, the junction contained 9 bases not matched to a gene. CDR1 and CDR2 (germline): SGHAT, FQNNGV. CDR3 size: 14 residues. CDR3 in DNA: TGTGCCAGCAGCTACCGGGACAGAGGCACCGAGCAGTACTTC. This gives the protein CASSYRDRGTEQYF.

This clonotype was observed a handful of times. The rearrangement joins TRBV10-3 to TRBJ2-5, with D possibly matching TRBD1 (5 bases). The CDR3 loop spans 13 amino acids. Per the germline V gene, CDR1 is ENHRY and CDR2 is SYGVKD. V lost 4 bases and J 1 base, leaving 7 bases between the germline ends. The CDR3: CAISGQTQETQYF. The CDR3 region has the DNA TGTGCCATCAGTGGACAGACCCAAGAGACCCAGTACTTC.

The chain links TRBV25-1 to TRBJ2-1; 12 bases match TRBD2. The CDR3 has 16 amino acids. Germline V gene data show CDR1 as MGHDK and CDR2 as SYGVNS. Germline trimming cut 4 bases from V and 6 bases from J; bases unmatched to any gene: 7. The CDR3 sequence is CASSAILAGGLNEQFF. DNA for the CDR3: TGTGCCAGCAGTGCGATTCTAGCGGGGGGGCTCAATGAGCAGTTCTTC.

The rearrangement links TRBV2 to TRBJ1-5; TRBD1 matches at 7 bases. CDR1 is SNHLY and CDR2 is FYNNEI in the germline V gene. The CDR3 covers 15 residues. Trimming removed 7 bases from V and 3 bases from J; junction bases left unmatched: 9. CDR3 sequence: CASKPQGLPNQPQHF. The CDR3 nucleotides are TGTGCCAGCAAACCACAGGGGCTCCCCAATCAGCCCCAGCATTTT.

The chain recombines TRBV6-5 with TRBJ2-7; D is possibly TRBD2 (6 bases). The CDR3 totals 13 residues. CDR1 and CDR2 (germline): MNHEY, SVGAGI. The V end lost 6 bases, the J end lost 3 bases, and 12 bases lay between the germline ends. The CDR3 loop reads CASSHGGIYEQYF. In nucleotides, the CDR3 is TGTGCCAGCAGCCACGGGGGAATCTACGAGCAGTACTTC.

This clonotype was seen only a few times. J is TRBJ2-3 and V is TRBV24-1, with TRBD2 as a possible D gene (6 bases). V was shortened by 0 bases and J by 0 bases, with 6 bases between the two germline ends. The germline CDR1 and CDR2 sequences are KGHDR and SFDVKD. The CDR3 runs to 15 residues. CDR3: CATSDLTSSTDTQYF. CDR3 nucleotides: TGTGCCACCAGTGATTTGACTAGCAGCACAGATACGCAGTATTTT.

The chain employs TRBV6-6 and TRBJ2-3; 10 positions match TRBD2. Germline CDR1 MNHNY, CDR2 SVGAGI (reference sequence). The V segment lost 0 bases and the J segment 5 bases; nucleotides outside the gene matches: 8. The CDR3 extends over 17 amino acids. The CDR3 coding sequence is TGTGCCAGCAGTTACTCGAGGCTAGCGGGAGAGGTAGATACGCAGTATTTT. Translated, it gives CASSYSRLAGEVDTQYF.

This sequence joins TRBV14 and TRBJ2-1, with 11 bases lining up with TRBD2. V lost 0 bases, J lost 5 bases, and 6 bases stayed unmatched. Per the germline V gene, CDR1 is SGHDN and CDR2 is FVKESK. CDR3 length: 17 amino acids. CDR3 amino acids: CASSQDLRLAGNNEQFF. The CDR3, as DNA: TGTGCCAGCAGCCAAGATCTCAGACTAGCGGGGAACAATGAGCAGTTCTTC.

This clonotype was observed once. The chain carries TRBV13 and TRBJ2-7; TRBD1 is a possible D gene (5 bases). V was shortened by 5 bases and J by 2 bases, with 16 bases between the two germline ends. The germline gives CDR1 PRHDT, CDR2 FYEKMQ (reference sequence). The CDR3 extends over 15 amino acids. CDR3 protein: CASSPRRGQPYEQYF. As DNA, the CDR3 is TGTGCCAGCAGCCCAAGGAGAGGACAACCCTACGAGCAGTACTTC.

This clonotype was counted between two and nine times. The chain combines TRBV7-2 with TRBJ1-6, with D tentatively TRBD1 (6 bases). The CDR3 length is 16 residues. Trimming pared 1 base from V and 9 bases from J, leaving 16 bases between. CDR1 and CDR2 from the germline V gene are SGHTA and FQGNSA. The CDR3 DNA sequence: TGTGCCAGCAGCTTAGTTGCAGGGGATAGGAGTTCACCCCTCCACTTT. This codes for CASSLVAGDRSSPLHF.

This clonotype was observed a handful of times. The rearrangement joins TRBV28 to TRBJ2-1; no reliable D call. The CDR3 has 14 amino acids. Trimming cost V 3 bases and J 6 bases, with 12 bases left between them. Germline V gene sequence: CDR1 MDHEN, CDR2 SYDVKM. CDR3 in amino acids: CASSFWTRGNEQFF. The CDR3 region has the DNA TGTGCCAGCAGTTTCTGGACCCGCGGCAATGAGCAGTTCTTC.

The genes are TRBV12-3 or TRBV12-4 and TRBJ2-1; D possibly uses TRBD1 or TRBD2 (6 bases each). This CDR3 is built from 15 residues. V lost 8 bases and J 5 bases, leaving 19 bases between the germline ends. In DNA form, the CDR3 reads TGTGCCAGCGCCCTAGGGGGGAGTAGAAACAATGAGCAGTTCTTC. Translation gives CASALGGSRNNEQFF.

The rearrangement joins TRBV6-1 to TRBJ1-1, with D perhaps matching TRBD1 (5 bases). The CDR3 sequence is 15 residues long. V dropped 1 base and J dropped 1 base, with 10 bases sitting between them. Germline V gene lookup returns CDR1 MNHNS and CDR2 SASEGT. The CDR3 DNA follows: TGTGCCAGCAGTGAAGTGGGGGTGGGGAACACTGAAGCTTTCTTT. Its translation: CASSEVGVGNTEAFF.

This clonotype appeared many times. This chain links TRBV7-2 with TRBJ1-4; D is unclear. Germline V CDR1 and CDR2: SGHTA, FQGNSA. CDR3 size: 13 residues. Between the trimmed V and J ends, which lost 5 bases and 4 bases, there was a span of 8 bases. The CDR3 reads CASSPGINEKLFF. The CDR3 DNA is TGTGCCAGCAGCCCTGGGATTAATGAAAAACTGTTTTTT.

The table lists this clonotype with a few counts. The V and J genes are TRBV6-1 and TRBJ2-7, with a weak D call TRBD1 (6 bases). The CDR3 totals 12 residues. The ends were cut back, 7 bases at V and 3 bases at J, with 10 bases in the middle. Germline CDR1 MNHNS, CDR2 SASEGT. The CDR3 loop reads CASNRVLYEQYF. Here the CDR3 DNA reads TGTGCCAGCAACAGGGTTCTCTACGAGCAGTACTTC.

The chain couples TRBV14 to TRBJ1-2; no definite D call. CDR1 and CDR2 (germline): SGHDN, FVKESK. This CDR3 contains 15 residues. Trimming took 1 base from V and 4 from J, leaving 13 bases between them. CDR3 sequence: CASSQGRTARYGYTF. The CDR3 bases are TGTGCCAGCAGCCAAGGTCGGACCGCCCGCTATGGCTACACCTTC.

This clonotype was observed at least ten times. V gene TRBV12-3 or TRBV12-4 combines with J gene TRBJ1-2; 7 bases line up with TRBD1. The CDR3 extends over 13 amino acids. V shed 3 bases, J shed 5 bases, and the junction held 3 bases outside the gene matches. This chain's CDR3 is CASSFYRGYGYTF. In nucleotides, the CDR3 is TGTGCCAGCAGTTTCTACAGGGGTTATGGCTACACCTTC.

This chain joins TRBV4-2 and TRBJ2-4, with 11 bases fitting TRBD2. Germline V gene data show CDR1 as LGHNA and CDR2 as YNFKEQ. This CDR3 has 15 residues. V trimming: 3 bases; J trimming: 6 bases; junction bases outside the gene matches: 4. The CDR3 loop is CASSQLAGGPNIQYF. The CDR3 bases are TGTGCCAGCAGCCAGCTAGCGGGAGGCCCAAACATTCAGTACTTC.

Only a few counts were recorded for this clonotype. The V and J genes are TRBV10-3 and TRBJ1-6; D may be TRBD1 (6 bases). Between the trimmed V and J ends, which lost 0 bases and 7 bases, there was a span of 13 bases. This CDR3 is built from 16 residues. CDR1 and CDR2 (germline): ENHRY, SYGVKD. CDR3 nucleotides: TGTGCCATCAGTGAGTCGATCAGGGGAAGGAATTCACCCCTCCACTTT. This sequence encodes CAISESIRGRNSPLHF.